This is a list of T cell receptor beta chains from one sample in a study of cytomegalovirus exposure and HLA in healthy donors. Produced via immunoSEQ multiplex PCR; TCRdb's table is partial and in-frame only. Its listing shows approximately 30,000 clones. Sequencing input: PBMCs. The receptors originated from a man aged 35 to 55 in good health and CMV-seronegative. The CDR3 runs from the conserved cysteine through the conserved F or W. The D gene is left open where the match is weak.

16	NA	TRBV7-2	TRBJ1-3	CASSLAGVGSGNTIYF	TGTGCCAGCAGCTTAGCCGGGGTCGGCTCTGGAAACACCATATATTTT
16	NA	TRBV4-1	TRBJ1-2	CASSSTRGQSYYGYTF	TGCGCCAGCAGCTCAACTCGAGGACAATCCTACTATGGCTACACCTTC
16	TRBD2	TRBV7-8	TRBJ2-7	CASSLRLAGGNYEQYF	TGTGCCAGCAGCTTAAGACTAGCGGGAGGGAACTACGAGCAGTACTTC
14	NA	TRBV6-6	TRBJ1-1	CASRNTGMNTEAFF	TGTGCCAGCAGAAACACAGGAATGAACACTGAAGCTTTCTTT
13	TRBD1	TRBV5-6	TRBJ2-1	CASIKTGDGEQFF	TGTGCCAGCATCAAGACAGGGGATGGGGAGCAGTTCTTC
16	TRBD2	TRBV5-1	TRBJ2-2	CASSFGLAPNTGELFF	TGCGCCAGCAGCTTTGGACTAGCGCCGAACACCGGGGAGCTGTTTTTT
14	NA	TRBV30	TRBJ2-5	CAWSLGVVGETQYF	TGTGCCTGGAGTCTAGGGGTGGTGGGGGAGACCCAGTACTTC
15	TRBD2	TRBV19	TRBJ2-3	CASGGLAGSTDTQYF	TGTGCCAGTGGGGGACTAGCGGGGAGCACAGATACGCAGTATTTT
14	NA	TRBV25-1	TRBJ1-1	CASSFQGGRTEAFF	TGTGCCAGCAGTTTCCAGGGAGGTAGGACTGAAGCTTTCTTT
15	NA	TRBV30	TRBJ2-7	CAWSVLPRSSYEQYF	TGTGCCTGGAGTGTACTCCCCCGGAGCTCCTACGAGCAGTACTTC
15	TRBD1	TRBV11-2	TRBJ2-5	CASSLGDRYQETQYF	TGTGCCAGCAGCTTAGGGGACAGGTACCAAGAGACCCAGTACTTC
17	TRBD2	TRBV30	TRBJ2-3	CAWAYGASGRTIDTQYF	TGTGCCTGGGCCTATGGAGCTAGCGGGAGGACGATAGATACGCAGTATTTT
17	TRBD2	TRBV29-1	TRBJ2-3	CSVPKTSGTLGADTQYF	TGCAGCGTACCAAAGACTAGCGGGACTCTGGGCGCAGATACGCAGTATTTT
16	NA	TRBV5-1	TRBJ2-1	CASRPRSGLRDNEQFF	TGCGCCAGCAGACCACGCTCAGGACTCCGGGATAATGAGCAGTTCTTC
15	TRBD2	TRBV7-2	TRBJ2-5	CASSMGLAGRETQYF	TGTGCCAGCAGCATGGGACTAGCGGGAAGGGAGACCCAGTACTTC
14	NA	TRBV5-1	TRBJ2-1	CASSSGQNYNEQFF	TGCGCCAGCAGCTCCGGACAGAACTACAATGAGCAGTTCTTC
16	NA	TRBV28	TRBJ1-1	CASSLWVWQGNTEAFF	TGTGCCAGCAGTTTATGGGTCTGGCAGGGGAACACTGAAGCTTTCTTT
12	TRBD2	TRBV19	TRBJ2-7	CASRDYSYEQYF	TGTGCCAGTCGGGACTACTCCTACGAGCAGTACTTC
15	TRBD2	TRBV6-5	TRBJ2-7	CASSYESGRAGQQYF	TGTGCCAGCAGTTACGAGAGCGGGAGGGCCGGGCAGCAGTACTTC
13	NA	TRBV7-9	TRBJ1-1	CASSGRVNTEAFF	TGTGCCAGCAGCGGCAGGGTGAACACTGAAGCTTTCTTT
19	TRBD1	TRBV4-3	TRBJ2-3	CASSQARTGGWDRTDTQYF	TGCGCCAGCAGCCAAGCCCGGACAGGGGGTTGGGATCGCACAGATACGCAGTATTTT
16	TRBD2	TRBV5-4	TRBJ2-1	CASSLPAGLSYNEQFF	TGTGCCAGCAGCTTGCCAGCGGGACTATCATACAATGAGCAGTTCTTC
12	NA	TRBV19	TRBJ1-5	CASTGLGQPQHF	TGTGCCAGTACCGGGTTGGGTCAGCCCCAGCATTTT
16	TRBD1	TRBV18	TRBJ2-7	CASSPQTGTVGGEQYF	TGTGCCAGCTCACCCCAGACCGGGACAGTAGGAGGCGAGCAGTACTTC
17	TRBD2	TRBV5-1	TRBJ2-7	CASSLTASGSPPYEQYF	TGCGCCAGCAGCTTGACGGCTAGCGGGAGTCCTCCCTACGAGCAGTACTTC
16	TRBD2	TRBV30	TRBJ2-1	CAWRGGTSGFFNEQFF	TGTGCCTGGAGGGGCGGGACTAGCGGGTTTTTCAATGAGCAGTTCTTC
14	TRBD2	TRBV10-3	TRBJ2-3	CATGLAGYTDTQYF	TGTGCCACGGGACTAGCGGGCTACACAGATACGCAGTATTTT
11	NA	TRBV20-1	TRBJ1-2	CSASTAGGYTF	TGCAGTGCTAGTACCGCCGGTGGCTACACCTTC
15	NA	TRBV27	TRBJ2-2	CASSPRGVATGELFF	TGTGCCAGCAGTCCCCGGGGAGTCGCCACCGGGGAGCTGTTTTTT
16	NA	TRBV15	TRBJ2-3	CATSREAGATSDTQYF	TGTGCCACCAGCAGAGAAGCGGGCGCAACCTCAGATACGCAGTATTTT
15	TRBD2	TRBV19	TRBJ2-7	CASNRTSGSFDEQYF	TGTGCCAGTAATCGCACTAGCGGGAGCTTTGACGAGCAGTACTTC